What follows are 22 T cell receptor beta chains derived from one specimen sequenced in a study of T-cell reconstitution after alpha-beta-depleted transplantation in children. A TCRbeta library incorporating unique molecular identifiers was prepared. TCRdb recomputed calls from the PCR reads with MiXCR, one row per CDR3 protein. Among around 530,000 distinct CDR3 sequences, approximately 29% were seen once, and the ten largest hold 2.4%. The sequencing here drew on PBMCs from the stem cell graft donor, taken from the stem cell graft. The origin of the receptors is a human donor who donated a stem cell graft to a child with aplastic anemia.

The chain carries TRBV19 and TRBJ1-1; TRBD1 matches at 7 bases. Germline V gene lookup returns CDR1 LNHDA and CDR2 SQIVND (reference sequence). Losses at the gene ends were 8 bases for V and 5 bases for J; bases not matched to a gene: 8. The CDR3 has 13 residues. CDR3 region: CASRGEGATEAFF. The CDR3 DNA reads as TGTGCCAGTCGTGGCGAGGGGGCGACTGAAGCTTTCTTT.

This clonotype came up a few times. J is TRBJ2-3 and V is TRBV15; tentative D call: TRBD2 (5 bases). The CDR3 is 14 amino acids. V shed 7 bases and J shed 0 bases, with 11 bases lying between them. The V gene's germline CDR1 is LNHNV and CDR2 YYDKDF (reference sequence). This chain's CDR3 is CATKEGRSTDTQYF. Written as DNA, the CDR3 is TGTGCCACCAAAGAGGGTAGGAGCACAGATACGCAGTATTTT.

The genes are TRBV12-3 or TRBV12-4 and TRBJ1-1; 10 bases align to TRBD1. The J segment lost 5 bases and the V segment lost 6 bases, leaving 6 bases of the junction unmatched. The CDR3 runs to 14 residues. The CDR3 nucleotides read TGTGCCAGCAGCGCGACGGACAGGGGGACTGAAGCTTTCTTT. This encodes CASSATDRGTEAFF.

The J gene is TRBJ2-7, the V gene TRBV2; D assignment may be TRBD1 or TRBD2 (6 bases each). The length of the CDR3 is 17 residues. CDR1 is SNHLY and CDR2 is FYNNEI in the germline V gene. Trimming cost V 0 bases and J 3 bases, with 18 bases left between them. This chain's CDR3 is CASSEALGGRRFYEQYF. The CDR3 DNA follows: TGTGCCAGCAGTGAAGCGCTTGGGGGGCGTAGGTTCTACGAGCAGTACTTC.

This rearrangement joins TRBV9 to TRBJ2-5; D unresolved. Germline CDR1 SGDLS, CDR2 YYNGEE. The CDR3 sequence is 13 residues long. The ends were cut back, 2 bases at V and 3 bases at J, with 8 bases in the middle. The chain's CDR3 is CASSVRPKETQYF. The CDR3 DNA follows: TGTGCCAGCAGCGTTCGACCGAAAGAGACCCAGTACTTC.

The rearrangement links TRBV28 to TRBJ1-5; D gene ambiguous. CDR1 and CDR2 (germline): MDHEN, SYDVKM. CDR3 length equals 14 residues. V was shortened by 5 bases and J by 9 bases, with 17 bases between the two germline ends. The CDR3 protein is CASSGGRGRGPQHF. The CDR3 nucleotides are TGTGCCAGCAGTGGCGGGCGTGGCCGCGGGCCCCAGCATTTT.

This clonotype was counted a few times. The chain combines TRBV29-1 with TRBJ2-3; D is perhaps TRBD2 (6 bases). Germline assignment: CDR1 SQVTM and CDR2 ANQGSEA. The V end was cut by 0 bases, the J end by 6 bases, with 7 bases between. This CDR3 is built from 12 residues. CDR3 sequence: CSVEETSDTQYF. The DNA of the CDR3 is TGCAGCGTTGAAGAAACTAGCGATACGCAGTATTTT.

CDR3 in amino acids: CASSLTSANTGELFF. The CDR3 bases are TGTGCCAGTTCCCTGACTAGCGCGAACACCGGGGAGCTGTTTTTT. The chain is built from TRBV6-2 or TRBV6-3 and TRBJ2-2; TRBD2 matches at 8 bases. V gave up 9 bases and J gave up 0 bases; unmatched junction bases: 6. The CDR3 loop spans 15 amino acids. CDR1 is MNHEY and CDR2 is SVGEGT in the germline V gene.

The J gene is TRBJ1-4, the V gene TRBV7-9; no clear D gene. V was clipped by 7 bases and J by 3 bases, with 12 bases between them. The CDR3 runs to 14 residues. Germline V gene lookup returns CDR1 SEHNR and CDR2 FQNEAQ (reference sequence). The CDR3 spells CASKAGTANEKLFF. The DNA of the CDR3 is TGTGCCAGCAAAGCGGGTACGGCTAATGAAAAACTGTTTTTT. Drawing the rest from reference TRBV7-9 and TRBJ1-4, the complete variable domain is DTGVSQNPRHKITKRGQNVTFRCDPISEHNRLYWYRQTLGQGPEFLTYFQNEAQLEKSRLLSDRFSAERPKGSFSTLEIQRTEQGDSAMYLCASKAGTANEKLFFGSGTQLSVL.

The chain employs TRBV19 and TRBJ1-5; D is unresolved. This CDR3 region has 17 residues. Trimming cost V 5 bases and J 1 base, with 18 bases left between them. Germline CDR1 is LNHDA and CDR2 is SQIVND (reference sequence). The CDR3 here is CASSPPVLIGSNQPQHF. The DNA for the CDR3 is TGTGCCAGTAGTCCCCCCGTCCTTATCGGGAGCAATCAGCCCCAGCATTTT.

The chain uses TRBV2 and TRBJ2-2, with 15 nucleotides matching TRBD2. This CDR3 comprises 18 residues. V lost 5 bases and J lost 0; bases outside the gene matches: 4. Germline V gene lookup returns CDR1 SNHLY and CDR2 FYNNEI. The CDR3 bases are TGTGCCAGCAGTTTCGGACTAGCGGGAGGGCCGAACACCGGGGAGCTGTTTTTT. Protein: CASSFGLAGGPNTGELFF.

This chain uses TRBV12-3 or TRBV12-4 with TRBJ2-3, with D unclear. The CDR3 runs to 17 residues. Trimming cost V 3 bases and J 0 bases, with 16 bases left between them. The CDR3 sequence: CASSFARGRRSTDTQYF. CDR3 nucleotide sequence: TGTGCCAGCAGTTTTGCTCGAGGCCGGCGGAGCACAGATACGCAGTATTTT.

This clonotype was counted a few times. The CDR3 nucleotides read TGCGCCAGCAGCTTGGGACAGAGTCATGGCGAGCAGTACTTC. It codes for CASSLGQSHGEQYF. The chain uses TRBV5-1 and TRBJ2-7; D is perhaps TRBD1 (5 bases). The ends were cut back, 0 bases at V and 6 bases at J, with 13 bases in the middle. The germline CDR1 and CDR2 sequences are SGHRS and YFSETQ. The CDR3 sequence is 14 residues long.

This clonotype was observed a handful of times. The chain recombines TRBV20-1 with TRBJ2-3; D ambiguous. Germline values: CDR1 DFQATT, CDR2 SNEGSKA (reference sequence). This CDR3 has 10 amino acids. V lost 6 bases and J 3 bases, leaving 4 bases between the germline ends. This CDR3 reads CSAQTDTQYF. In DNA form, the CDR3 reads TGCAGTGCCCAGACAGATACGCAGTATTTT.

This rearrangement joins TRBV6-5 to TRBJ1-4, with 10 positions matching TRBD1. The CDR3 runs to 16 residues. With V trimmed by 2 bases and J by 8 bases, 8 bases remained unmatched. Germline loops: CDR1 MNHEY, CDR2 SVGAGI. For the CDR3, the DNA is TGTGCCAGCAGTTACCGTTCGGGACAGGGGTACGAAAAACTGTTTTTT. It translates to CASSYRSGQGYEKLFF.

The chain carries TRBV30 and TRBJ1-2; D gene uncertain. The CDR3 has 13 amino acids. The V gene's germline CDR1 is GTSNPN and CDR2 SVGIG (reference sequence). Trimming pared 6 bases from V and 0 bases from J, leaving 11 bases between. The CDR3 spells CACSLGANYGYTF. CDR3 nucleotides: TGTGCCTGCTCCTTGGGAGCTAACTATGGCTACACCTTC.

The chain uses TRBV30 and TRBJ1-5; no reliable D call. Germline V gene sequence: CDR1 GTSNPN, CDR2 SVGIG (reference sequence). This CDR3 contains 11 residues. The V end was cut by 0 bases, the J end by 9 bases, with 6 bases between. CDR3 residues: CAWSVGGPQHF. In nucleotides, the CDR3 is TGTGCCTGGAGTGTAGGTGGGCCCCAGCATTTT. Filled out from reference TRBV30 and TRBJ1-5, the complete variable domain reads SQTIHQWPATLVQPVGSPLSLECTVEGTSNPNLYWYRQAAGRGLQLLFYSVGIGQISSEVPQNLSASRPQDRQFILSSKKLLLSDSGFYLCAWSVGGPQHFGDGTRLSIL.

This chain connects TRBV11-2 to TRBJ2-1; 10 nucleotides line up with TRBD1. Per the germline V gene, CDR1 is SGHAT and CDR2 is FQNNGV. The length of the CDR3 is 16 residues. V dropped 5 bases and J dropped 6; count of bases not matched to a gene: 10. CDR3 sequence (DNA): TGTGCCAGCAGCGCGGGACAGGGGAGGAGGATCAATGAGCAGTTCTTC. Translating it yields CASSAGQGRRINEQFF.

The chain combines TRBV12-3 or TRBV12-4 with TRBJ2-1; 9 nucleotides agree with TRBD2. The CDR3 totals 15 residues. The V gene end was trimmed by 3 bases and the J gene end by 8 bases; junction bases not matched to a gene: 8. The CDR3: CASSFLAGGRDEQFF. CDR3 nucleotides: TGTGCCAGCAGTTTCTTGGCGGGAGGGCGAGATGAGCAGTTCTTC.

The chain employs TRBV6-1 and TRBJ2-1, with D possibly matching TRBD2 (6 bases). CDR3 length: 16 residues. Trimming cost V 6 bases and J 6 bases, with 21 bases left between them. From germline, CDR1 is MNHNS and CDR2 SASEGT. This CDR3 reads CASSPSVGGNFNEQFF. DNA for the CDR3: TGTGCCAGCAGCCCGAGTGTGGGAGGAAACTTCAATGAGCAGTTCTTC.

This clonotype showed up many times. The chain joins TRBV7-9 to TRBJ2-3; D is possibly TRBD2 (5 bases). Germline V gene sequence: CDR1 SEHNR, CDR2 FQNEAQ (reference sequence). The CDR3 is made up of 12 amino acids. Trimming cost V 5 bases and J 5 bases, with 8 bases left between them. The CDR3 region is CASSAGGDTQYF. DNA for the CDR3: TGTGCCAGCAGCGCTGGAGGAGATACGCAGTATTTT.

A few counts support this clonotype. The rearrangement links TRBV18 to TRBJ1-1, with TRBD1 as a possible D gene (6 bases). CDR3 size: 13 residues. CDR1 KGHSH and CDR2 LQKENI come from the germline V gene. Trimming stripped 3 bases from V and 3 bases from J, with 8 bases between. CDR3 sequence (DNA): TGTGCCAGCTCACCCCGGACAGACACTGAAGCTTTCTTT. Its protein product is CASSPRTDTEAFF.